The T cell receptor (beta chain) under discussion was sequenced for a study of blood T cell repertoires in COVID-19. The junction had 4 bases not matched to a gene; V was cut back by 4 bases and J by 4 bases. The CDR3 runs to 14 residues. Germline V lookup: CDR1 SGHRS, CDR2 YFSETQ. TCRdb's table, derived via immunoSEQ multiplex PCR, lists solely in-frame clones and lacks some. Of about 160,000 clones listed, 70% to 90% are singletons. The chain is built from TRBV5-1 and TRBJ2-7; 11 positions match TRBD1. The material sequenced was peripheral blood. The receptor was isolated from a middle-aged man with acute or convalescent COVID-19. The CDR3: CASSPGQGAYEQYF. The CDR3 nucleotides are TGCGCCAGCAGCCCCGGACAGGGGGCATACGAGCAGTACTTC.